Listed here are 20 T cell receptor beta chains from one sample, sequenced in a study of cytomegalovirus exposure and HLA in healthy donors. The PCR contained 60 Vbeta and 13 Jbeta primers. Data came from immunoSEQ multiplex PCR; TCRdb stores just in-frame clones and leaves some out. The listing records about 130,000 clones. Material: PBMCs. These receptor sequences come from a woman aged 60-75 years in good health and CMV-seronegative.

V usage is TRBV19 and J usage is TRBJ1-3; D is uncertain. There are 16 residues in the CDR3. Trimming took off 2 bases at V and 0 bases at J, with 11 bases between the two ends. Per germline, CDR1 LNHDA and CDR2 SQIVND (reference sequence). CDR3 bases: TGTGCCAGTAGTATACAACGCGTTATCTCTGGAAACACCATATATTTT. Residues: CASSIQRVISGNTIYF.

The chain is built from TRBV9 and TRBJ2-5, with TRBD2 as a possible D gene (5 bases). V was trimmed by 6 bases and J by 4 bases, leaving 19 bases between them. This CDR3 contains 15 residues. Germline V gene sequence: CDR1 SGDLS, CDR2 YYNGEE. In DNA form, the CDR3 reads TGTGCCAGCACCCGAGGGTCTAGCCGGGGAGAGACCCAGTACTTC. Its protein product is CASTRGSSRGETQYF.

V gene TRBV5-6 combines with J gene TRBJ1-1; 8 bases are a match to TRBD1. The CDR3 loop spans 17 amino acids. V gave up 4 bases and J gave up 6 bases; unmatched junction bases: 17. Germline CDR1 is SGHDT and CDR2 is YYEEEE. CDR3 loop: CASSPNPRDRGWAEAFF. The CDR3 DNA sequence: TGTGCCAGCAGCCCTAACCCCCGAGACAGGGGATGGGCTGAAGCTTTCTTT.

This sequence joins TRBV6-5 and TRBJ1-3, with D possibly matching TRBD1 (5 bases). Germline lookup yields CDR1 MNHEY and CDR2 SVGAGI. Trimming took off 0 bases at V and 0 bases at J, with 9 bases between the two ends. The CDR3 extends over 16 amino acids. CDR3 sequence reads: CASSYSQGPSGNTIYF. CDR3 sequence (DNA): TGTGCCAGCAGTTACTCGCAGGGTCCCTCTGGAAACACCATATATTTT.

This chain joins TRBV5-1 and TRBJ2-2, with 8 positions matching TRBD1. The CDR3 runs to 16 residues. With 4 bases clipped from V and 1 base from J, the junction kept 6 bases outside the gene matches. CDR1 SGHRS and CDR2 YFSETQ come from the germline V gene. CDR3 nucleotides: TGCGCCAGCAGCCCCATGGGGACAGGGAACACCGGGGAGCTGTTTTTT. Residues: CASSPMGTGNTGELFF. Together with reference TRBV5-1 and TRBJ2-2, the CDR3 gives the full variable domain: KAGVTQTPRYLIKTRGQQVTLSCSPISGHRSVSWYQQTPGQGLQFLFEYFSETQRNKGNFPGRFSGRQFSNSRSEMNVSTLELGDSALYLCASSPMGTGNTGELFFGEGSRLTVL.

This chain uses TRBV6-5 with TRBJ1-4, with D tentatively TRBD1 (5 bases). This CDR3 has 15 residues. In germline, CDR1 is MNHEY, CDR2 SVGAGI. The V and J ends lost 0 bases and 9 bases respectively, with 14 bases between them. The CDR3 reads CASSYSTQGRKKLFF. CDR3 sequence (DNA): TGTGCCAGCAGTTACTCGACGCAGGGCCGAAAAAAACTGTTTTTT.

The chain combines TRBV11-2 with TRBJ2-2; TRBD2 might be the D (6 bases). CDR3 size: 17 residues. Germline CDR1 and CDR2: SGHAT and FQNNGV. V shed 0 bases and J shed 0 bases, with 11 bases lying between them. The CDR3 is CASSLEAWGANTGELFF. DNA for the CDR3: TGTGCCAGCAGCTTAGAGGCGTGGGGGGCGAACACCGGGGAGCTGTTTTTT.

The V gene is TRBV6-5, the J gene TRBJ1-1, with 7 nucleotides matching TRBD1. CDR3 length: 14 amino acids. CDR1 is MNHEY and CDR2 is SVGAGI in the germline V gene. After removal of 4 bases from V and 10 bases from J, the junction contained 12 bases not matched to a gene. Here the CDR3 DNA reads TGTGCCAGCAGTTCTTCTATGACAGGGAGCCGAGCTTTCTTT. Encoded protein: CASSSSMTGSRAFF.

The chain has TRBV2 and TRBJ1-6; D possibly corresponds to TRBD1 (6 bases). The V gene lost 6 bases and the J gene lost 8 bases, with 11 bases spanning the gap. Germline V gene data show CDR1 as SNHLY and CDR2 as FYNNEI. The length of the CDR3 is 13 residues. CDR3 protein: CASRQGRDSPLHF. CDR3 sequence (DNA): TGTGCCAGCAGACAGGGAAGGGATTCACCCCTCCACTTT.

The genes are TRBV4-1 and TRBJ2-2; possible D gene TRBD1, 6 bases. The CDR3 totals 13 residues. The germline CDR1 and CDR2 sequences are MGHRA and YSYEKL. V lost 1 base, J lost 6 bases, and 6 bases lay in between. In DNA form, the CDR3 reads TGCGCCAGCAGCCAAGGGGGGCCCGGGGAGCTGTTTTTT. Protein product: CASSQGGPGELFF.

The chain combines TRBV2 with TRBJ2-4; D is possibly TRBD1 (5 bases). The CDR3 spans 14 residues. Trimming shortened V by 10 bases and J by 2 bases, and 15 bases separated the two germline ends. Germline CDR1 is SNHLY and CDR2 is FYNNEI. The CDR3 spells CATLRVFSKNIQYF. Written as DNA, the CDR3 is TGTGCCACCCTCAGGGTTTTCTCCAAAAACATTCAGTACTTC.

The gene calls are TRBV6-5 and TRBJ2-1; 12 bases are shared with TRBD2. Trimming removed 7 bases from V and 5 bases from J; junction bases left unmatched: 3. Germline V gives CDR1 MNHEY, CDR2 SVGAGI. This CDR3 spans 14 amino acids. The CDR3 sequence is CASNRLAGDNEQFF. In DNA, the CDR3 is TGTGCCAGCAACCGACTAGCGGGGGACAATGAGCAGTTCTTC.

The chain has TRBV4-1 and TRBJ2-2; 9 nucleotides agree with TRBD1. This CDR3 is 15 amino acids long. Trimming cost V 4 bases and J 6 bases; bases outside gene matches: 6. Germline CDR1 is MGHRA and CDR2 is YSYEKL. CDR3 loop: CASSPDRGYAGELFF. CDR3 coding DNA: TGCGCCAGCAGCCCGGACAGGGGATACGCCGGGGAGCTGTTTTTT.

The chain links TRBV19 to TRBJ1-2; D remains ambiguous. This CDR3 is built from 12 residues. CDR1 LNHDA and CDR2 SQIVND come from the germline V gene (reference sequence). Trimming took off 7 bases at V and 5 bases at J, with 11 bases between the two ends. The chain's CDR3 is CASTGIGYGYTF. For the CDR3, the DNA is TGTGCCAGTACGGGAATAGGGTATGGCTACACCTTC.

V usage is TRBV9 and J usage is TRBJ2-1, with D perhaps TRBD1 (6 bases). Germline CDR1 is SGDLS and CDR2 is YYNGEE. The CDR3 totals 14 residues. V was pared by 2 bases and J by 6 bases, with 12 bases between. The CDR3 loop reads CASSVLGQPNEQFF. DNA of the CDR3: TGTGCCAGCAGCGTTCTCGGACAGCCCAATGAGCAGTTCTTC.

The chain employs TRBV6-1 and TRBJ2-3, with D uncertain. Germline CDR1 is MNHNS and CDR2 is SASEGT. The CDR3 consists of 18 residues. V lost 0 bases, J lost 3 bases, and 19 bases lay in between. The CDR3 region has the DNA TGTGCCAGCAGTGAAGCAGGAGCCTATACGTTTGGAACAGATACGCAGTATTTT. This translates into CASSEAGAYTFGTDTQYF.

V and J are TRBV28 and TRBJ2-1; possible D gene TRBD2, 6 bases. The CDR3 runs 15 residues. The V and J ends lost 2 bases and 0 bases respectively, with 8 bases between them. Germline V lookup: CDR1 MDHEN, CDR2 SYDVKM. CDR3 amino acids: CASSLAGYSYNEQFF. The CDR3, as DNA: TGTGCCAGCAGTTTAGCGGGATACTCCTACAATGAGCAGTTCTTC.

The gene calls are TRBV11-2 and TRBJ1-1; 7 positions match TRBD1. The CDR3 is 13 residues long. Germline V gives CDR1 SGHAT, CDR2 FQNNGV. After removal of 5 bases from V and 2 bases from J, the junction contained 2 bases not matched to a gene. The CDR3 loop is CASSRDRNTEAFF. CDR3 bases: TGTGCCAGCAGCAGGGACAGAAACACTGAAGCTTTCTTT.

The chain couples TRBV28 to TRBJ1-4; perhaps TRBD1 as D (6 bases). Trimming cost V 6 bases and J 8 bases, with 16 bases left between them. Germline loops: CDR1 MDHEN, CDR2 SYDVKM. The CDR3 contains 14 residues. For the CDR3, the DNA is TGTGCCAGCAGCCAACAGGGTCGAAAGGAAAAACTGTTTTTT. This codes for CASSQQGRKEKLFF.

The chain couples TRBV6-1 to TRBJ2-5; perhaps TRBD2 as D (5 bases). Germline lookup yields CDR1 MNHNS and CDR2 SASEGT. The CDR3 extends over 14 amino acids. V gave up 5 bases and J gave up 5 bases, with 15 bases separating them. For the CDR3, the DNA is TGTGCCAGCAGTCCATTTATAACGGGGGAGACCCAGTACTTC. It encodes CASSPFITGETQYF.